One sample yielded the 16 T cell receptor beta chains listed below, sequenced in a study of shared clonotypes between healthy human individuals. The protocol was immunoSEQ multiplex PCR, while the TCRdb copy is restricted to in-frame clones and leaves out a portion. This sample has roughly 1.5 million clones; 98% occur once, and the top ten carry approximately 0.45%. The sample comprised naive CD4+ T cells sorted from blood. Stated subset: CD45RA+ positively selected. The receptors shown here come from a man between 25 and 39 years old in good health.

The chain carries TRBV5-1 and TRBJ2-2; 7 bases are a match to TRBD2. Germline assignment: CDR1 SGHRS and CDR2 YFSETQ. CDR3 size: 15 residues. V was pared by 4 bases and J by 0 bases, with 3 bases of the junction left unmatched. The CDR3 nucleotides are TGCGCCAGCAGCGGGGGACTACCGAACACCGGGGAGCTGTTTTTT. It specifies CASSGGLPNTGELFF.

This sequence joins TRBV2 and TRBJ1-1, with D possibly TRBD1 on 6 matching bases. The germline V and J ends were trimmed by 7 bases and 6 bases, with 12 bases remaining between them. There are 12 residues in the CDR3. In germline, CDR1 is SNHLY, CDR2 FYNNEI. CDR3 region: CASNREPSEAFF. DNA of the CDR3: TGTGCCAGCAACAGGGAACCCTCTGAAGCTTTCTTT.

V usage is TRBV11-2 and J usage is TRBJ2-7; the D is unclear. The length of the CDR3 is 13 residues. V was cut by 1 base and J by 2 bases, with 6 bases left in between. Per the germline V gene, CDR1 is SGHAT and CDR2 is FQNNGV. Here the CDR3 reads CASSLGRPYEQYF. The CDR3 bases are TGTGCCAGCAGCTTAGGCCGACCCTACGAGCAGTACTTC.

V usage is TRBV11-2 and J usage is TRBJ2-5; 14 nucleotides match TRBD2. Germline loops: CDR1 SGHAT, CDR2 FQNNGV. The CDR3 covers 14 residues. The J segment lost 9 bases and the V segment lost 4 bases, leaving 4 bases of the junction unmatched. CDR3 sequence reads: CASSSTSGRVPQYF. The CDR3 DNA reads TGTGCCAGCAGCTCGACTAGCGGGAGGGTGCCCCAGTACTTC.

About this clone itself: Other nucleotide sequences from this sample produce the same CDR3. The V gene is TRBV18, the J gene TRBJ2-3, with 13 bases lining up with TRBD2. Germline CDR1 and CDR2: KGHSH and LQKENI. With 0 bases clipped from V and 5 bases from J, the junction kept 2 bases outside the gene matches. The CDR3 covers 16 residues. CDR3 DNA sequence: TGTGCCAGCTCACCACCGGGACTAGCGGGATTAGATACGCAGTATTTT. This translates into CASSPPGLAGLDTQYF. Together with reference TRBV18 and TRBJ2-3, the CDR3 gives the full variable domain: NAGVMQNPRHLVRRRGQEARLRCSPMKGHSHVYWYRQLPEEGLKFMVYLQKENIIDESGMPKERFSAEFPKEGPSILRIQQVVRGDSAAYFCASSPPGLAGLDTQYFGPGTRLTVL.

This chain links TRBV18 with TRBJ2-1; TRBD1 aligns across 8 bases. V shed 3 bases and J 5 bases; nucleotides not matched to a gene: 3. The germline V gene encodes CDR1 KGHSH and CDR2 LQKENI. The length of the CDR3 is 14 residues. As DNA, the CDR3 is TGTGCCAGCTCACCGCAGGGGGCGGACAATGAGCAGTTCTTC. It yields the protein CASSPQGADNEQFF.

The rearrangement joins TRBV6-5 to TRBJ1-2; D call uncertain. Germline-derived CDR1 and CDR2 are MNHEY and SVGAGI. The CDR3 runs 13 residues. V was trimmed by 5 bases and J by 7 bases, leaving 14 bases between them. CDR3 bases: TGTGCCAGCAGTCGACCCGTTTTCGGTGGCTACACCTTC. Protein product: CASSRPVFGGYTF.

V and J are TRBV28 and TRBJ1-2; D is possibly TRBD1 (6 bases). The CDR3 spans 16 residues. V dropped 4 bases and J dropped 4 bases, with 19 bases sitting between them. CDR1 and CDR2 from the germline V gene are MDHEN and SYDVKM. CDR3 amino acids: CASSWTQGSFSYGYTF. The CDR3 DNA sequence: TGTGCCAGCAGTTGGACACAGGGTAGCTTTTCCTATGGCTACACCTTC.

CDR3 sequence: CAIRDRANTGNTIYF. CDR3 nucleotides: TGTGCCATCAGGGACAGAGCGAACACTGGAAACACCATATATTTT. This sequence joins TRBV10-3 and TRBJ1-3; TRBD1 is a possible D gene (6 bases). V was cut by 6 bases and J by 2 bases, with 14 bases left in between. This CDR3 has 15 amino acids. The germline V gene has CDR1 ENHRY and CDR2 SYGVKD.

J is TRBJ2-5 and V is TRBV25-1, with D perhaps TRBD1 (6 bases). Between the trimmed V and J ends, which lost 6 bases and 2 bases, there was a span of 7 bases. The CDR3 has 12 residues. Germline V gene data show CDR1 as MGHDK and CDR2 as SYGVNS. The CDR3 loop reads CASRGQQETQYF. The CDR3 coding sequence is TGTGCCAGCAGAGGACAGCAAGAGACCCAGTACTTC.

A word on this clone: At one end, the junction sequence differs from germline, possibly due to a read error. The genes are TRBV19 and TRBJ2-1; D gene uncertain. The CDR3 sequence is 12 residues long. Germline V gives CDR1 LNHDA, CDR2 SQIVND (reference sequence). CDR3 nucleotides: TGTGCCAGTAGTATCGGAGACACCAGTTGGGTCTTC. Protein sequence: CASSIGDTSWVF. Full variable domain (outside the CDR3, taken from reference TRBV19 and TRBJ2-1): DGGITQSPKYLFRKEGQNVTLSCEQNLNHDAMYWYRQDPGQGLRLIYYSQIVNDFQKGDIAEGYSVSREKKESFPLTVTSAQKNPTAFYLCASSIGDTSWVFGPGTRLTVL.

This chain's CDR3 is CASRAPGEQPQHF. The CDR3 nucleotides read TGTGCCAGCAGAGCCCCGGGGGAACAGCCCCAGCATTTT. The V gene is TRBV6-5, the J gene TRBJ1-5, with a tentative D call TRBD1 (5 bases). The V and J ends lost 6 bases and 7 bases respectively, with 13 bases between them. CDR1 and CDR2 from the germline V gene are MNHEY and SVGAGI. This CDR3 is built from 13 residues.

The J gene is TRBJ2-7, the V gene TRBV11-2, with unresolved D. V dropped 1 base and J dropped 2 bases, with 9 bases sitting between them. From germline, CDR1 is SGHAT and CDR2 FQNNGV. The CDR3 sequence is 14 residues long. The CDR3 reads CASSLGFNPYEQYF. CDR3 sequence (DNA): TGTGCCAGCAGCTTAGGGTTCAACCCCTACGAGCAGTACTTC.

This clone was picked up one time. This CDR3 reads CASSQDVAASNQPQHF. DNA of the CDR3: TGCGCCAGCAGCCAAGACGTGGCAGCCTCTAATCAGCCCCAGCATTTT. This chain connects TRBV4-1 to TRBJ1-5; D remains unclear. Germline CDR1 is MGHRA and CDR2 is YSYEKL. V was trimmed by 0 bases and J by 4 bases, leaving 13 bases between them. CDR3 size: 16 residues.

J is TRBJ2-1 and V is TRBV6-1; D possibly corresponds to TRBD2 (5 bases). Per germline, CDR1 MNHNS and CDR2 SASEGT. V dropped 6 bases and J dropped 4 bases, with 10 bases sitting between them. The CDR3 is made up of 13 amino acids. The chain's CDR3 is CASRPGVYNEQFF. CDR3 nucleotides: TGTGCCAGCAGGCCCGGGGTTTACAATGAGCAGTTCTTC.

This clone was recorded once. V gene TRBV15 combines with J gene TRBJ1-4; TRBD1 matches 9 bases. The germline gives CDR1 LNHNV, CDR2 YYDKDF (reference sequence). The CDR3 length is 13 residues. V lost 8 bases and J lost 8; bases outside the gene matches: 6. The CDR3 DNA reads TGTGCCACCCAACAGGGGGCAGGGGAAAAACTGTTTTTT. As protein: CATQQGAGEKLFF. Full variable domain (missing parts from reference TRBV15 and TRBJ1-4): DAMVIQNPRYQVTQFGKPVTLSCSQTLNHNVMYWYQQKSSQAPKLLFHYYDKDFNNEADTPDNFQSRRPNTSFCFLDIRSPGLGDTAMYLCATQQGAGEKLFFGSGTQLSVL.